The clone carrying this T cell receptor (beta chain) was picked up a small number of times. The data were produced by immunoSEQ multiplex PCR, yet TCRdb's version contains in-frame clones alone and is incomplete. The profile shows over 100,000 clones, roughly 80% of them singletons. V was pared by 1 base and J by 2 bases, with 5 bases of the junction left unmatched. From germline, CDR1 is LGHDT and CDR2 YNNKEL (reference sequence). The CDR3 length is 16 residues. This sample is drawn from a study of blood T cell repertoires in COVID-19. Study information: The United States, Italy and Spain were the sources of the acute and convalescent COVID-19 samples.

Sequencing was carried out using peripheral blood. The chain links TRBV3-1 (or the pseudogene TRBV3-2) to TRBJ2-5; 9 nucleotides match TRBD2. This TCR came from a man aged 55 to 70 with acute or convalescent COVID-19. DNA for the CDR3: TGTGCCAGCAGCCAAGGGGCTAGCGGGGCACAAGAGACCCAGTACTTC. It codes for CASSQGASGAQETQYF.